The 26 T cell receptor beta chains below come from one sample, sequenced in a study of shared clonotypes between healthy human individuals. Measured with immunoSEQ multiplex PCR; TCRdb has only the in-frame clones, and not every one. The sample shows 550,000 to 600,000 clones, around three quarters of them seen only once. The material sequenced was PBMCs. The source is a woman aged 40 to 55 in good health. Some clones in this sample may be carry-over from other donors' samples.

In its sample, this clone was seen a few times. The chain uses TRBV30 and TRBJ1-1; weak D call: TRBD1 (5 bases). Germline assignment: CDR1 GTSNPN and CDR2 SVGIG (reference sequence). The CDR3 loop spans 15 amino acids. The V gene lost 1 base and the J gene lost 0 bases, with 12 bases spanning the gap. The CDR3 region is CAWSGLTVMNTEAFF. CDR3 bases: TGTGCCTGGAGTGGGCTGACAGTTATGAACACTGAAGCTTTCTTT.

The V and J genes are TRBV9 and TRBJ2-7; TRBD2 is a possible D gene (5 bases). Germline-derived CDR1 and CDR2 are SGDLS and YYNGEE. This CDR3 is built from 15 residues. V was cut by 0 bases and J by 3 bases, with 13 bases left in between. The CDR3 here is CASSVGVTTHYEQYF. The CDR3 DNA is TGTGCCAGCAGCGTAGGCGTGACTACTCACTACGAGCAGTACTTC.

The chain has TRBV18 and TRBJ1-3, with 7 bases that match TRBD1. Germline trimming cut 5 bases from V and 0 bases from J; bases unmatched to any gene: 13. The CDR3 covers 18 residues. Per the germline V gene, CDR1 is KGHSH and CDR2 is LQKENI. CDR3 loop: CASSDTFGGQSSGNTIYF. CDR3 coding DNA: TGTGCCAGCTCAGACACCTTTGGGGGACAGAGCTCTGGAAACACCATATATTTT. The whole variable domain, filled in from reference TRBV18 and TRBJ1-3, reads NAGVMQNPRHLVRRRGQEARLRCSPMKGHSHVYWYRQLPEEGLKFMVYLQKENIIDESGMPKERFSAEFPKEGPSILRIQQVVRGDSAAYFCASSDTFGGQSSGNTIYFGEGSWLTVV.

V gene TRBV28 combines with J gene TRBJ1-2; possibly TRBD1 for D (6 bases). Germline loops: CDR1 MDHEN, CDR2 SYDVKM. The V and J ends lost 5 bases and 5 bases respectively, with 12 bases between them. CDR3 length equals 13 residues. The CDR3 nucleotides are TGTGCCAGCAGTCCCAGGGGCGGTTATGGCTACACCTTC. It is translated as CASSPRGGYGYTF.

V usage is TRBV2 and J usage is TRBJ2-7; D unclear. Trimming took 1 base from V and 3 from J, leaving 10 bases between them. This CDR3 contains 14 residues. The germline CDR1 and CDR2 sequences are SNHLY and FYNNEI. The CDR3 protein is CASSEEVGLYEQYF. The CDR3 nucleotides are TGTGCCAGCAGTGAAGAAGTAGGGCTCTACGAGCAGTACTTC.

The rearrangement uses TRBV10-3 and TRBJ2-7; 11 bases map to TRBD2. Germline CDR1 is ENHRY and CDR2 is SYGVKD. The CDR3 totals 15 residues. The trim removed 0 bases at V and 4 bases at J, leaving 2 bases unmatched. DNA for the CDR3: TGTGCCATCAGTGAGTCGAGGACTAGCGGGTACGAGCAGTACTTC. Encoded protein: CAISESRTSGYEQYF.

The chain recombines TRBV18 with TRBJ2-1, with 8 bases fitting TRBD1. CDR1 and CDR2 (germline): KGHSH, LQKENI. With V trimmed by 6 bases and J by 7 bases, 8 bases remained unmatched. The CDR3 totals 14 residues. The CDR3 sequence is CASSMAGGYNEQFF. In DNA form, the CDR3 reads TGTGCCAGCTCCATGGCAGGGGGCTATAATGAGCAGTTCTTC.

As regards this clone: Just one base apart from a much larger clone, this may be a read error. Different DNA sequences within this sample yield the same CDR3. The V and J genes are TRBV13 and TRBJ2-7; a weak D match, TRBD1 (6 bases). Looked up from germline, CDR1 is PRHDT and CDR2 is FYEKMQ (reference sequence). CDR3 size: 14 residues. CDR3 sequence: CASSLKDRRYEQYF. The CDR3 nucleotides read TGTGCCAGCAGCTTAAAAGACAGGCGCTACGAGCAGTACTTT.

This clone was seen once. The CDR3 loop reads CASSLESLDSSSYEQYF. The CDR3 DNA sequence: TGTGCCAGCAGCTTAGAATCCTTGGACTCATCCTCCTACGAGCAGTACTTC. This sequence joins TRBV13 and TRBJ2-7; the D gene is possibly TRBD2 (5 bases). CDR3 length equals 17 residues. V lost 1 base, J lost 0 bases, and 16 bases lay in between. The germline gives CDR1 PRHDT, CDR2 FYEKMQ (reference sequence).

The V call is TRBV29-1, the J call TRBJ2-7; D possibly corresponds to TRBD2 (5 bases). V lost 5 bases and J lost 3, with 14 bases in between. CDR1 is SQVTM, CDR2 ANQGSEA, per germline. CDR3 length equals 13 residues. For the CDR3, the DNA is TGCAGCGTTTCACACGGGATGGACTACGAGCAGTACTTC. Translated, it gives CSVSHGMDYEQYF.

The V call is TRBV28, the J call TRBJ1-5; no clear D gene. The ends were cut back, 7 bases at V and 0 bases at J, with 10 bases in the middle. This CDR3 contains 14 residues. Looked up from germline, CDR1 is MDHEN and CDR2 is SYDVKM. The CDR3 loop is CASTLWGSNQPQHF. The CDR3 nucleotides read TGTGCCAGCACTCTATGGGGTAGCAATCAGCCCCAGCATTTT.

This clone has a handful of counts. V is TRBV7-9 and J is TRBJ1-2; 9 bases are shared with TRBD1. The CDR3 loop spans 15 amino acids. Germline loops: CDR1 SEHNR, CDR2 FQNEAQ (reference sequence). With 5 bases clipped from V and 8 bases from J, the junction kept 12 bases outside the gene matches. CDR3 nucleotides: TGTGCCAGCAGCGAGATCGGACAGGGGCTGGTCGGCTACACCTTC. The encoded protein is CASSEIGQGLVGYTF.

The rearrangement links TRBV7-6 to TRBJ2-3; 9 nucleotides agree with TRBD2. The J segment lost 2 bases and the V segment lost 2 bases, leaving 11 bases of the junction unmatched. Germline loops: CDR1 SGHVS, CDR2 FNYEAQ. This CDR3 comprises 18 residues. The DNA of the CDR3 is TGTGCCAGCAGCTTAAGTGTGGTAGCGGGAGTATACACAGATACGCAGTATTTT. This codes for CASSLSVVAGVYTDTQYF.

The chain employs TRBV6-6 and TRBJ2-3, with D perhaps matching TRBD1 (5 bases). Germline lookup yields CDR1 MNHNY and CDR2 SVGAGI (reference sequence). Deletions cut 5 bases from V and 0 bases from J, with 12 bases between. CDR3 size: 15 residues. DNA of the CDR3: TGTGCCAGCAGTAAGCCCGCAGGGAGCACAGATACGCAGTATTTT. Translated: CASSKPAGSTDTQYF.

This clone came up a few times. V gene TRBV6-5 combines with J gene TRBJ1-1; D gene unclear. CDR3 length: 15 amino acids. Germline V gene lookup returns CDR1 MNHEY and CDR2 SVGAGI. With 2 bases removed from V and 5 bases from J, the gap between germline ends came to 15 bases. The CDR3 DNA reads TGTGCCAGCAGTTACCAGGCCTGGGGAGGGACTGAAGCTTTCTTT. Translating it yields CASSYQAWGGTEAFF.

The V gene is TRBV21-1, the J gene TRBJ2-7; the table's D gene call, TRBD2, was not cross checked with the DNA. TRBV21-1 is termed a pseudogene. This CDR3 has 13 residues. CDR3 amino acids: CASSIGLADEQYF. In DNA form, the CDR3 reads TGTGCCAGCAGCATCGGACTAGCGGACGAGCAGTACTTC.

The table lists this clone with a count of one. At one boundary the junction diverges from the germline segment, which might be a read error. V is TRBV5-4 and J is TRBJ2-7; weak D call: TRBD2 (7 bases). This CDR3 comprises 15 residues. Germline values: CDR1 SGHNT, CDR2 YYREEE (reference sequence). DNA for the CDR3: TGTGCCAGCAGCAGCCTTAGCATTGAGGGGAGGGGGGTAAACTTC. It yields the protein CASSSLSIEGRGVNF.

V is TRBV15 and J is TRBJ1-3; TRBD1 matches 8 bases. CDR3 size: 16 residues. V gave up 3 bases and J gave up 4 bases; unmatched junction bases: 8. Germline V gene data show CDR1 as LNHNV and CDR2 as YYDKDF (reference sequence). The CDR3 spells CATSRLGQGSGNTIYF. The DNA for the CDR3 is TGTGCCACCAGCAGGCTCGGACAGGGCTCAGGAAACACCATATATTTT.

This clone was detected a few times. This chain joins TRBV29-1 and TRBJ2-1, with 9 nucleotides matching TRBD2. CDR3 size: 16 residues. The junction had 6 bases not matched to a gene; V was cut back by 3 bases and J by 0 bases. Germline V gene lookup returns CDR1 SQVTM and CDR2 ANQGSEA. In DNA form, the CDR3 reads TGCAGCGTTGAGTCTAGCGGGATGAGCTCCTACAATGAGCAGTTCTTC. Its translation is CSVESSGMSSYNEQFF.

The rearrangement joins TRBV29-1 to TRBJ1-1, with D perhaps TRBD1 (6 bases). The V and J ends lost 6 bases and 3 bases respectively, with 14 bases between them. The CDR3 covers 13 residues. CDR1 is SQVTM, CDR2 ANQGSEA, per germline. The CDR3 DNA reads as TGCAGCGTACGGCTGAGGGGGGACACTGAAGCTTTCTTT. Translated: CSVRLRGDTEAFF.

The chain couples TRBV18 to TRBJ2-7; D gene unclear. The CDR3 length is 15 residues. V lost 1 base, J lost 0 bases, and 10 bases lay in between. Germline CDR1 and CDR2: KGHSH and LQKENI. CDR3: CASSPQAANSYEQYF. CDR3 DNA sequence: TGTGCCAGCTCACCACAAGCTGCTAACTCCTACGAGCAGTACTTC.

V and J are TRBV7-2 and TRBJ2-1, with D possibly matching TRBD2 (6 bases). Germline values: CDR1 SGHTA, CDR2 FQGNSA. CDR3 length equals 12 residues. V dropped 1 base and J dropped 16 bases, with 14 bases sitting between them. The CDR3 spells CASSLVGTPPFF. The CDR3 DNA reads TGTGCCAGCAGCTTAGTAGGGACTCCCCCTTTCTTC.

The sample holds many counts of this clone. CDR3 sequence reads: CASSYSTGANVLTF. CDR3 in DNA: TGTGCCAGCAGTTACTCGACTGGGGCCAACGTCCTGACTTTC. V is TRBV6-6 and J is TRBJ2-6, with D hard to call. From germline, CDR1 is MNHNY and CDR2 SVGAGI (reference sequence). This CDR3 comprises 14 residues. V dropped 0 bases and J dropped 2 bases, with 2 bases sitting between them.

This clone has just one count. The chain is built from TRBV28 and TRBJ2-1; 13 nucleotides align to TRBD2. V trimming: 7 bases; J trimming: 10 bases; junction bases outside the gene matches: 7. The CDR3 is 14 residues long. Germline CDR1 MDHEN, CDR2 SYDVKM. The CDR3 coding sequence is TGTGCCAGCATCAAGGGACTAGCGGGATACGAGCAGTTCTTC. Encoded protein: CASIKGLAGYEQFF.

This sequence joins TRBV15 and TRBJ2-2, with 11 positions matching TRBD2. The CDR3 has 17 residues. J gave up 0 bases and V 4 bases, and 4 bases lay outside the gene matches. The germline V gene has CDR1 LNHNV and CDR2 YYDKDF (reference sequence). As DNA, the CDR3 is TGTGCCACCAGCATCCCGGGACTAGCGGCGAACACCGGGGAGCTGTTTTTT. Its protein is CATSIPGLAANTGELFF.

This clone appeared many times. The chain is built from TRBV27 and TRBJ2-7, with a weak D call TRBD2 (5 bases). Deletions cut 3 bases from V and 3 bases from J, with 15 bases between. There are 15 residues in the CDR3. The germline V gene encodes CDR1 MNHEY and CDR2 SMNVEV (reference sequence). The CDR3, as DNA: TGTGCCAGCAGTTTTTCGATGGGGAGTGACTACGAGCAGTACTTC. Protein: CASSFSMGSDYEQYF.